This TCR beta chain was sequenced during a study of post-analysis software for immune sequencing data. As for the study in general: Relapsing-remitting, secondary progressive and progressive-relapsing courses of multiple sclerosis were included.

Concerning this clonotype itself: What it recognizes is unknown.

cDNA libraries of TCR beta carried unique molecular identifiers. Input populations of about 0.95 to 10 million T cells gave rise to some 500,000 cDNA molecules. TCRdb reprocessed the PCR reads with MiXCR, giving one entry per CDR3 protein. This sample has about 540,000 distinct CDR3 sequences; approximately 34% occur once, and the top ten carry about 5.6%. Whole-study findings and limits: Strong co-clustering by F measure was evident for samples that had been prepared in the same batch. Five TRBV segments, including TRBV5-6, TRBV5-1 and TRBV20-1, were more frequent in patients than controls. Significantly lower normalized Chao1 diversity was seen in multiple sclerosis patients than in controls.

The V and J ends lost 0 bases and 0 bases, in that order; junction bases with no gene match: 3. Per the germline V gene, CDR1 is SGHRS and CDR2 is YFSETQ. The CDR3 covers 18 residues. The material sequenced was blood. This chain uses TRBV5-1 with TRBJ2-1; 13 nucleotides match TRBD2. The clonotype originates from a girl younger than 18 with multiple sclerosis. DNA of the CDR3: TGCGCCAGCAGCTTGGGGACTAGCGGGGGCCCCTCCTACAATGAGCAGTTCTTC. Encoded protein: CASSLGTSGGPSYNEQFF.